The 13 T cell receptor beta chains below all came from one sample that was sequenced in a study of PD-1 blockade in classical Hodgkin lymphoma. Profiling relied on immunoSEQ multiplex PCR, and the TCRdb table lists in-frame clones only, not all of them. The sample gives some 20,000 clones, 80% of which show up once; about 17% is in the top ten. Every one of the patients relapsed after autologous stem cell transplantation (brentuximab vedotin exposure was variable). The starting material was peripheral blood mononuclear cells (PBMCs), obtained before the second cycle of nivolumab. These receptors originate from a human donor with classical Hodgkin lymphoma.

This clone turned up a few times. The chain recombines TRBV19 with TRBJ1-3, with TRBD1 as a possible D gene (5 bases). This CDR3 contains 15 residues. From germline, CDR1 is LNHDA and CDR2 SQIVND (reference sequence). Deletions cut 7 bases from V and 7 bases from J, with 20 bases between. The CDR3 sequence is CASNPLGGGANTIYF. CDR3 DNA: TGTGCCAGTAACCCCCTGGGGGGGGGAGCGAACACCATATATTTT.

This clone was seen just once. The chain is built from TRBV30 and TRBJ1-5; a possible D gene is TRBD1 (6 bases). Germline V gives CDR1 GTSNPN, CDR2 SVGIG (reference sequence). The CDR3 loop spans 15 amino acids. Trimming took off 0 bases at V and 2 bases at J, with 11 bases between the two ends. CDR3 region: CAWSVGGLGNQPQHF. Written as DNA, the CDR3 is TGTGCCTGGAGTGTCGGGGGGCTAGGCAATCAGCCCCAGCATTTT.

The table lists this clone with a count of one. A much larger clone differs from this one at a single base, so this may be a read error. V usage is TRBV7-2 and J usage is TRBJ2-7; a possible D gene is TRBD2 (5 bases). This CDR3 has 18 amino acids. Per germline, CDR1 SGHTA and CDR2 FQGNSA. CDR3 residues: CANSLTESSGSLTYEQYF. CDR3 bases: TGTGCCAACAGCTTAACCGAAAGTAGTGGGAGCTTAACCTACGAGCAGTACTTC.

The genes are TRBV9 and TRBJ2-2; 12 positions match TRBD2. Germline V lookup: CDR1 SGDLS, CDR2 YYNGEE. V dropped 0 bases and J dropped 7; count of bases not matched to a gene: 4. The CDR3 length is 16 residues. The CDR3 coding sequence is TGTGCCAGCAGCGTAGGGACTAGCGGGGATGGCGGGGAGCTGTTTTTT. Amino acid sequence: CASSVGTSGDGGELFF.

This clone was detected once. The chain links TRBV6-5 to TRBJ2-5, with 7 bases identical to TRBD1. V shed 6 bases and J 5 bases; nucleotides not matched to a gene: 6. The CDR3 loop spans 13 amino acids. Per germline, CDR1 MNHEY and CDR2 SVGAGI. The CDR3 protein is CASRTGVGETQYF. The CDR3 DNA sequence: TGTGCCAGCAGAACAGGGGTAGGGGAGACCCAGTACTTC.

The chain has TRBV4-3 and TRBJ2-1; 8 bases match TRBD2. Losses at the gene ends were 0 bases for V and 7 bases for J; bases not matched to a gene: 11. Germline loops: CDR1 LGHNA, CDR2 YSLEER. The CDR3 extends over 17 amino acids. For the CDR3, the DNA is TGCGCCAGCAGCCAAGAATCCGTACTAGCGGTCGAGAATGAGCAGTTCTTC. Translating it yields CASSQESVLAVENEQFF.

Of note for this clone: Compared with germline, one end of the junction differs, possibly owing to a read error. The chain joins TRBV5-1 to TRBJ2-3; possibly TRBD2 for D (6 bases). This CDR3 spans 15 amino acids. The germline V gene has CDR1 SGHRS and CDR2 YFSETQ. The CDR3 loop is CANSLLTHGGDTQYF. The CDR3 region has the DNA TGCGCCAACAGCTTGTTGACGCACGGGGGAGATACGCAGTATTTT.

V is TRBV21-1 and J is TRBJ1-6; the table's D call TRBD1 went unverified against the DNA. TRBV21-1 is a recognized pseudogene. This CDR3 contains 13 residues. CDR3 loop: CASSGRRNSPLHF. The CDR3 DNA reads as TGTGCCAGCAGCGGGCGACGAAATTCACCCCTCCACTTT.

V is TRBV6-6 and J is TRBJ1-1, with D unclear. V was cut by 3 bases and J by 0 bases, with 8 bases left in between. The CDR3 sequence is 14 residues long. CDR1 and CDR2 (germline): MNHNY, SVGAGI (reference sequence). The CDR3 sequence: CASSYGVVNTEAFF. The DNA of the CDR3 is TGTGCCAGCAGTTATGGGGTCGTGAACACTGAAGCTTTCTTT.

J is TRBJ1-2 and V is TRBV11-2, with a tentative D call TRBD1 (6 bases). CDR3 length equals 15 residues. Germline V CDR1 and CDR2: SGHAT, FQNNGV. Deletions cut 0 bases from V and 5 bases from J, with 13 bases between. The CDR3 reads CASSLDWEGGYGYTF. CDR3 nucleotides: TGTGCCAGCAGCTTAGACTGGGAGGGGGGATATGGCTACACCTTC.

This chain joins TRBV6-5 and TRBJ2-7; D is uncertain. The germline V gene has CDR1 MNHEY and CDR2 SVGAGI. Trimming stripped 6 bases from V and 6 bases from J, with 18 bases between. This CDR3 is 14 amino acids long. The CDR3 region has the DNA TGTGCCAGCAGACCCCCTTTCAATGAAGGCGAGCAGTACTTC. Translation gives CASRPPFNEGEQYF.

The chain joins TRBV6-6 to TRBJ2-2; 9 bases map to TRBD1. The CDR3 is 14 residues long. V lost 4 bases, J lost 4 bases, and 1 base stayed unmatched. CDR1 is MNHNY, CDR2 SVGAGI, per germline (reference sequence). The CDR3 loop is CASSLTGGTGELFF. The CDR3 DNA sequence: TGTGCCAGCAGTTTGACAGGGGGCACCGGGGAGCTGTTTTTT.

J is TRBJ1-4 and V is TRBV7-9; 7 bases match TRBD1. CDR1 is SEHNR, CDR2 FQNEAQ, per germline (reference sequence). CDR3 length equals 14 residues. The V and J ends lost 1 base and 7 bases, in that order; junction bases with no gene match: 3. The CDR3 loop reads CASSLGGTVEKLFF. CDR3 sequence (DNA): TGTGCCAGCAGCTTAGGCGGGACAGTTGAAAAACTGTTTTTT. The whole variable domain, remainder taken from reference TRBV7-9 and TRBJ1-4, is DTGVSQNPRHKITKRGQNVTFRCDPISEHNRLYWYRQTLGQGPEFLTYFQNEAQLEKSRLLSDRFSAERPKGSFSTLEIQRTEQGDSAMYLCASSLGGTVEKLFFGSGTQLSVL.